The present TCR beta chain was sequenced within a study of T cell responses to AZD1222 COVID-19 vaccine. This CDR3 has 13 amino acids. The germline gives CDR1 MNHEY, CDR2 SVGEGT. V lost 2 bases, J lost 2 bases, and 7 bases lay in between. Study results and caveats: The donor group comprised mostly white British people and more females; the analysis possibly underestimated clonal diversity.

The assay was immunoSEQ multiplex PCR, and TCRdb's table has in-frame clones only and misses some. In the table there are more than 75,000 clones, around four fifths of which are singletons. A remark on this clone: Its antigen is undetermined.

The sequence was obtained from an adult who received the AZD1222 COVID-19 vaccine. V and J are TRBV6-2 or TRBV6-3 and TRBJ2-7; a weak D match, TRBD1 (6 bases). The specimen was peripheral blood, collected 28 days after the second AZD1222 dose. The DNA of the CDR3 is TGTGCCAGCAGTTACCGGGACACCTACGAGCAGTACTTC. It translates to CASSYRDTYEQYF.